What follows are 25 T cell receptor beta chains derived from one specimen sequenced in a study of graft-versus-host responses after intestinal transplantation. The repertoire was sequenced with immunoSEQ multiplex PCR; TCRdb's copy has only in-frame clones and lacks some. The profile covers 45,000 to 55,000 clones, with 91% appearing a single time and roughly 6% taken by the ten largest. The sequences come from PBMCs, collected about 93 weeks after intestinal transplant. The receptor source for this set is a human patient who received an intestinal transplant, so some T cells may come from the graft donor.

This sequence joins TRBV7-7 and TRBJ2-1; 7 bases fit TRBD2. V was pared by 5 bases and J by 6 bases, with 10 bases of the junction left unmatched. This CDR3 has 15 residues. CDR1 and CDR2 from the germline V gene are SSHAT and FNYEAQ (reference sequence). CDR3 in DNA: TGTGCCAGCAGCCGGAGCGGGGACCCCTCCAATGAGCAGTTCTTC. This codes for CASSRSGDPSNEQFF.

This sequence joins TRBV7-9 and TRBJ2-1; 7 bases align to TRBD1. This CDR3 contains 16 residues. J was trimmed by 4 bases and V by 2 bases; bases with no gene match: 8. Looked up from germline, CDR1 is SEHNR and CDR2 is FQNEAQ (reference sequence). CDR3 loop: CASSLWVGTVYNEQFF. The CDR3 region has the DNA TGTGCCAGCAGCTTATGGGTTGGGACAGTTTACAATGAGCAGTTCTTC.

This chain links TRBV5-6 with TRBJ1-3; D is undetermined. This CDR3 region has 16 residues. Looked up from germline, CDR1 is SGHDT and CDR2 is YYEEEE. V lost 4 bases, J lost 0 bases, and 14 bases lay in between. Written as DNA, the CDR3 is TGTGCCAGCAGCCTCGGACCGGAGAGCTCTGGAAACACCATATATTTT. It is translated as CASSLGPESSGNTIYF.

This clone has only one observation. The V call is TRBV2, the J call TRBJ1-2, with D possibly being TRBD1 (6 bases). Trimming cost V 5 bases and J 1 base, with 14 bases left between them. The length of the CDR3 is 15 residues. Per germline, CDR1 SNHLY and CDR2 FYNNEI. The CDR3 DNA reads TGTGCCAGCAGTTCCCGGGACACCAATAACTATGGCTACACCTTC. Its translation: CASSSRDTNNYGYTF.

V gene TRBV9 combines with J gene TRBJ2-7, with 7 bases lining up with TRBD1. The CDR3 is 12 amino acids. The germline V gene has CDR1 SGDLS and CDR2 YYNGEE. V dropped 5 bases and J dropped 4; count of bases not matched to a gene: 3. CDR3 loop: CASRLQGYEQYF. The CDR3 DNA reads TGTGCCAGCAGGTTACAGGGGTACGAGCAGTACTTC.

DNA of the CDR3: TGTGCTAGTGGTTTGGCCGGGACTACCCCAGCGACCCAGTACTTC. Translated, it gives CASGLAGTTPATQYF. The chain uses TRBV12-5 and TRBJ2-5, with 7 positions matching TRBD2. Germline V lookup: CDR1 LGHNT, CDR2 FRNRAP. This CDR3 comprises 15 residues. Trimming at V came to 1 base and at J to 7 bases, leaving 9 bases not matched to a gene.

CDR3 nucleotides: TGCGCCAGCAAGGAAGTTAGCGGAGGGTCTAAAGAGACCCAGTACTTC. Its translation is CASKEVSGGSKETQYF. The chain uses TRBV5-1 and TRBJ2-5; tentative D call: TRBD2 (6 bases). The CDR3 loop spans 16 amino acids. The germline V gene has CDR1 SGHRS and CDR2 YFSETQ. Deletions cut 6 bases from V and 3 bases from J, with 21 bases between.

This chain uses TRBV19 with TRBJ1-1; 10 bases fit TRBD1. The CDR3 has 15 residues. Trimming removed 5 bases from V and 5 bases from J; junction bases left unmatched: 8. Germline V gene data show CDR1 as LNHDA and CDR2 as SQIVND (reference sequence). CDR3 residues: CASSVWTGGGTEAFF. The CDR3 DNA sequence: TGTGCCAGTAGTGTATGGACAGGGGGTGGGACTGAAGCTTTCTTT. Full variable domain (missing parts from reference TRBV19 and TRBJ1-1): DGGITQSPKYLFRKEGQNVTLSCEQNLNHDAMYWYRQDPGQGLRLIYYSQIVNDFQKGDIAEGYSVSREKKESFPLTVTSAQKNPTAFYLCASSVWTGGGTEAFFGQGTRLTVV.

The chain's CDR3 is CASSYTRHVQETQYF. The CDR3 region has the DNA TGTGCCAGCAGTTACACGCGACACGTCCAAGAGACCCAGTACTTC. The rearrangement joins TRBV6-6 to TRBJ2-5; D unresolved. Looked up from germline, CDR1 is MNHNY and CDR2 is SVGAGI (reference sequence). Trimming removed 2 bases from V and 1 base from J, with 11 bases in between. The CDR3 runs 15 residues.

This rearrangement joins TRBV7-3 to TRBJ2-1; the match to TRBD2 covers 10 bases. V lost 2 bases to trimming and J lost 2 bases; unmatched junction nucleotides: 21. The CDR3 is made up of 22 amino acids. The germline gives CDR1 SGHTA, CDR2 FQGTGA. CDR3 nucleotide sequence: TGTGCCAGCAGCTTAGGGACTCCAGCAGGGGGCTTCACTAGCGGGGCCTACAATGAGCAGTTCTTC. Translating it yields CASSLGTPAGGFTSGAYNEQFF.

The rearrangement joins TRBV18 to TRBJ1-6, with 7 positions matching TRBD1. V was pared by 3 bases and J by 6 bases, with 5 bases of the junction left unmatched. Germline V gene data show CDR1 as KGHSH and CDR2 as LQKENI. The CDR3 covers 15 residues. The CDR3 spells CASSPGQSSNSPLHF. The DNA of the CDR3 is TGTGCCAGCTCACCGGGACAGAGTTCTAATTCACCCCTCCACTTT.

The chain carries TRBV4-1 and TRBJ2-3; 7 positions match TRBD2. This CDR3 contains 15 residues. Trimming cost V 0 bases and J 3 bases; bases outside gene matches: 3. Germline V CDR1 and CDR2: MGHRA, YSYEKL. The DNA for the CDR3 is TGCGCCAGCAGCCAAGAACTAGCGTGGACAGATACGCAGTATTTT. Encoded protein: CASSQELAWTDTQYF.

This chain connects TRBV30 to TRBJ2-7; no clear D. This CDR3 is 14 amino acids long. V was cut by 0 bases and J by 4 bases, with 13 bases left in between. CDR1 and CDR2 (germline): GTSNPN, SVGIG (reference sequence). The CDR3 region is CAWSVVGQPYEQYF. The CDR3 nucleotides read TGTGCCTGGAGTGTCGTAGGTCAACCGTACGAGCAGTACTTC.

This clone was observed once. The chain employs TRBV13 and TRBJ2-1, with D perhaps assigned TRBD1 or TRBD2 (6 bases each). V was shortened by 4 bases and J by 10 bases, with 29 bases between the two germline ends. Germline loops: CDR1 PRHDT, CDR2 FYEKMQ (reference sequence). This CDR3 region has 18 residues. In nucleotides, the CDR3 is TGTGCCAGCAGCTCCCCCTCGAATGGGGGGCCATCCTTCGAGGAGCAGTTCTTC. This encodes CASSSPSNGGPSFEEQFF. The whole variable domain, remainder taken from reference TRBV13 and TRBJ2-1, is AAGVIQSPRHLIKEKRETATLKCYPIPRHDTVYWYQQGPGQDPQFLISFYEKMQSDKGSIPDRFSAQQFSDYHSELNMSSLELGDSALYFCASSSPSNGGPSFEEQFFGPGTRLTVL.

The chain is built from TRBV5-1 and TRBJ2-7; D call uncertain. Trimming cost V 4 bases and J 5 bases, with 7 bases left between them. Germline V gene data show CDR1 as SGHRS and CDR2 as YFSETQ. The CDR3 is 11 residues long. CDR3 sequence: CASSTSDEQYF. The CDR3, as DNA: TGCGCCAGCAGCACTTCGGACGAGCAGTACTTC.

This rearrangement joins TRBV9 to TRBJ2-1; 8 positions agree with TRBD2. Trimming cost V 0 bases and J 10 bases; bases outside gene matches: 9. The germline V gene encodes CDR1 SGDLS and CDR2 YYNGEE. This CDR3 is 15 amino acids long. DNA of the CDR3: TGTGCCAGCAGCGTAGGGGCCACTAGCGGTGGAGAGCAGTTCTTC. It encodes CASSVGATSGGEQFF. The full variable domain, its missing parts supplied by reference TRBV9 and TRBJ2-1, is DSGVTQTPKHLITATGQRVTLRCSPRSGDLSVYWYQQSLDQGLQFLIQYYNGEERAKGNILERFSAQQFPDLHSELNLSSLELGDSALYFCASSVGATSGGEQFFGPGTRLTVL.

The V call is TRBV10-1, the J call TRBJ2-7, with D unclear. CDR3 length equals 14 residues. V dropped 0 bases and J dropped 6 bases, with 12 bases sitting between them. CDR1 is WNHNN, CDR2 SYGVQD, per germline (reference sequence). CDR3 protein: CASSESNGKGEQYF. Here the CDR3 DNA reads TGCGCCAGCAGTGAGTCGAACGGTAAGGGCGAGCAGTACTTC.

The gene calls are TRBV27 and TRBJ2-5; the D is unclear. In germline, CDR1 is MNHEY, CDR2 SMNVEV (reference sequence). Trimming cost V 7 bases and J 4 bases, with 7 bases left between them. The CDR3 covers 11 residues. CDR3 nucleotides: TGTGCCAGCATAGCTGGAGAGACCCAGTACTTC. As protein: CASIAGETQYF.

This clone was seen a single time. The chain has TRBV4-1 and TRBJ1-5; no reliable D call. This CDR3 has 13 amino acids. The V end was cut by 2 bases, the J end by 12 bases, with 14 bases between. Per the germline V gene, CDR1 is MGHRA and CDR2 is YSYEKL. The CDR3 loop is CASSQREFRSQHF. The CDR3 nucleotides are TGCGCCAGCAGCCAACGGGAATTCCGGAGCCAGCATTTT.

The chain is built from TRBV13 and TRBJ2-7; 8 nucleotides match TRBD2. Losses at the gene ends were 5 bases for V and 2 bases for J; bases not matched to a gene: 11. This CDR3 is 16 amino acids long. Germline lookup yields CDR1 PRHDT and CDR2 FYEKMQ (reference sequence). In nucleotides, the CDR3 is TGTGCCAGCAGCCCCGGGGGCGGGGGGTCCGCCTACGAGCAGTACTTC. Translation gives CASSPGGGGSAYEQYF. Drawing the rest from reference TRBV13 and TRBJ2-7, the complete variable domain is AAGVIQSPRHLIKEKRETATLKCYPIPRHDTVYWYQQGPGQDPQFLISFYEKMQSDKGSIPDRFSAQQFSDYHSELNMSSLELGDSALYFCASSPGGGGSAYEQYFGPGTRLTVT.

The chain links TRBV7-3 to TRBJ2-5, with a weak D call TRBD2 (6 bases). V was shortened by 4 bases and J by 0 bases, with 12 bases between the two germline ends. Germline V CDR1 and CDR2: SGHTA, FQGTGA. The CDR3 is 15 residues long. The CDR3 coding sequence is TGTGCCAGCAGCTCTCTAGCGTCCTACCAAGAGACCCAGTACTTC. Amino acid sequence: CASSSLASYQETQYF.

The rearrangement joins TRBV2 to TRBJ1-2; D is uncertain. Germline CDR1 and CDR2: SNHLY and FYNNEI. The CDR3 runs to 14 residues. Trimming took 5 bases from V and 2 from J, leaving 12 bases between them. DNA for the CDR3: TGTGCCAGCAGTAAAGAGGGATTGAACTATGGCTACACCTTC. Residues: CASSKEGLNYGYTF.

The gene calls are TRBV11-2 and TRBJ2-7; D not resolved. V lost 2 bases, J lost 0 bases, and 8 bases lay in between. The CDR3 runs 14 residues. From germline, CDR1 is SGHAT and CDR2 FQNNGV. The CDR3 DNA follows: TGTGCCAGCAGCTTATCCCGAAACTCCTACGAGCAGTACTTC. Its protein product is CASSLSRNSYEQYF.

The V call is TRBV4-2, the J call TRBJ2-3; perhaps TRBD2 as D (5 bases). Trimming took off 4 bases at V and 2 bases at J, with 16 bases between the two ends. The CDR3 runs 16 residues. Germline CDR1 LGHNA, CDR2 YNFKEQ. For the CDR3, the DNA is TGTGCCAGCAGCCCAACTCGGGGATTTAACACAGATACGCAGTATTTT. Translation: CASSPTRGFNTDTQYF.

V is TRBV5-6 and J is TRBJ1-2, with D unclear. The V gene's germline CDR1 is SGHDT and CDR2 YYEEEE. V lost 4 bases and J 3 bases, leaving 16 bases between the germline ends. The CDR3 has 15 amino acids. CDR3 in DNA: TGTGCCAGCAGCACCTCCGTCCGGGAATACTATGGCTACACCTTC. This gives the protein CASSTSVREYYGYTF.